What follows is one T cell receptor beta chain and its context. Its antigen is still unknown. Base qualities were left out, and no much larger clone turns up one base away. This sample stems from a study of blood T cell repertoires in COVID-19 (dated by TCRdb to about 2020). Describing the broader study: The collaborator samples originated in the United States, Italy and Spain and spanned the acute and convalescent phases of COVID-19. The material from the prospective study consisted of cDNA or gDNA derived from T cells, B-cell-depleted T cells, or PBMCs. Deeply sampled blood TCRbeta repertoires from subjects exposed to, actively infected with, or recovered from COVID-19 were included in the dataset. The repertoires were released in a freely available public database intended as a resource for research on the immune response to SARS-CoV-2. The samples were drawn from two sources: the first 160 participants of the ongoing ImmuneRACE study, and 1,000 to 1,500 subjects contributed by 6 global collaborators. Sample metadata almost always included a de-identified subject ID, COVID-19 status, age in years and sex. Where available, HLA class I and class II types were taken from metadata supplied by the sample provider and were not determined by assay-based typing.

Via the germline V gene, CDR1 is LGHNA and CDR2 YSLEER. The germline ends are 9 bases apart after V is trimmed by 1 base and J by 3 bases. Including the terminal cysteine and phenylalanine, the CDR3 comprises 14 residues. Here the CDR3 DNA is all that survives: 42 bases in frame from base 1. The full study reports these points: The quantity of clinical and demographic metadata differed by source and by participant and was supplied without curation.

Another Seattle source contributed samples from volunteer blood donors who had recovered from COVID-19. Each collaborating institution followed its own protocols to collect whole blood in K2EDTA tubes. For TCRbeta analysis, collaborators shipped samples as frozen whole blood, isolated PBMCs, or DNA extracted from either of those sample types. TCRbeta CDR3 regions were amplified from genomic DNA using the immunoSEQ Assay, a bias-controlled multiplex PCR. Turning to the authors' computational methods: The number of nucleated cells in each sample was estimated by amplification of reference gene primers within the assay. To quantify the absolute abundance of each unique TCRbeta CDR3 rearrangement, sequence reads were collapsed and filtered. Productive Simpson clonality was computed per sample as the square root of Simpson's diversity index over productive rearrangements. As stored in TCRdb, this immuneACCESS dataset retains in-frame rearrangements with V and J assigned. A fraction of the clones does not appear; measured against another copy, unresolved V genes explain less than half of the discrepancy, and the remainder lacks a known reason. V, J and clone size were drawn from that table, and D and trimming were deduced from the DNA. Here the sample has around 290,000 clones; 70% to 90% occur a single time. Approximately 8.1% of the sample is taken by the ten largest.

The sequenced sample was peripheral blood. Recombination joined TRBV4-3 with TRBJ2-5, with the identity of the D gene unclear. This receptor was identified in a woman aged 50 to 65 who had recovered from COVID-19. The DNA sequence is TGCGCCAGCAGCCAAGTTCGACAAAAAGAGACCCAGTACTTC. It translates as CASSQVRQKETQYF.